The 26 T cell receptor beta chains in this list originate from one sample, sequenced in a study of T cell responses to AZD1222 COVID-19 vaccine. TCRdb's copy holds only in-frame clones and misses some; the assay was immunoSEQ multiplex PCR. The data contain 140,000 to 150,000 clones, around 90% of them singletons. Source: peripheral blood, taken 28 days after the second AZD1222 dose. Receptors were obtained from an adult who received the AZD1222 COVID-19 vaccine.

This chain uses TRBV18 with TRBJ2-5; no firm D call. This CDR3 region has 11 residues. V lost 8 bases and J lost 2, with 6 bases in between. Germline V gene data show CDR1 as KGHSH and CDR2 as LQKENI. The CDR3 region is CASGVQETQYF. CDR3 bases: TGTGCCAGCGGGGTTCAAGAGACCCAGTACTTC.

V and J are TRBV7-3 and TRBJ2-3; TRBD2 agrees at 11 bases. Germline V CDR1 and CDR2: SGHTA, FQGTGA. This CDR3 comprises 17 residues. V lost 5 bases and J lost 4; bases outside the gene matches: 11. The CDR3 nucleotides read TGTGCCAGCAGCGTGTCCCTAGCGGGAGGTGGCGCAGATACGCAGTATTTT. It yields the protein CASSVSLAGGGADTQYF.

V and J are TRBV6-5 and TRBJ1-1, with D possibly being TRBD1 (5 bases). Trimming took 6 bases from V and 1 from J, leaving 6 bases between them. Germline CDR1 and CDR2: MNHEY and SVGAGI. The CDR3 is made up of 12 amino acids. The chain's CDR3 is CASRTGNTEAFF. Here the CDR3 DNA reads TGTGCCAGCAGAACAGGGAACACTGAAGCTTTCTTT.

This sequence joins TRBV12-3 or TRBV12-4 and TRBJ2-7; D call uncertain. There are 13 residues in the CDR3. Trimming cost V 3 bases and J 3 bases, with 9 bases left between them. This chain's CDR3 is CASSFGRFYEQYF. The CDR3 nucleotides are TGTGCCAGCAGTTTCGGACGGTTCTACGAGCAGTACTTC.

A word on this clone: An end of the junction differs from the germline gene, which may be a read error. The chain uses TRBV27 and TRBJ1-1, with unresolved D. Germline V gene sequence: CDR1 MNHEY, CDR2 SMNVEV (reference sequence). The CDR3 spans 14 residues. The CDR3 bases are TGTGCCAGCAGTCTATCACGGCAGAACACTGAAGCTTTCTTT. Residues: CASSLSRQNTEAFF.

CDR3 region: CASSSGGREAFF. The CDR3 nucleotides are TGTGCCAGCAGCTCGGGAGGCAGGGAAGCTTTCTTT. This chain connects TRBV5-4 to TRBJ1-1, with D hard to call. The V end was cut by 3 bases, the J end by 8 bases, with 11 bases between. The CDR3 extends over 12 amino acids. Germline CDR1 is SGHNT and CDR2 is YYREEE (reference sequence). The variable domain in full, with the rest retrieved from reference TRBV5-4 and TRBJ1-1, is ETGVTQSPTHLIKTRGQQVTLRCSSQSGHNTVSWYQQALGQGPQFIFQYYREEENGRGNFPPRFSGLQFPNYSSELNVNALELDDSALYLCASSSGGREAFFGQGTRLTVV.

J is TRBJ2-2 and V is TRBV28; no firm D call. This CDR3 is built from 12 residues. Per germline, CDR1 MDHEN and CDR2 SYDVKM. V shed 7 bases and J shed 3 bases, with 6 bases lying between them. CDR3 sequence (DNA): TGTGCCAGCATGTTCCACACCGGGGAGCTGTTTTTT. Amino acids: CASMFHTGELFF.

The CDR3 DNA reads as TGTGCCAGCAGTGAGACTCCACCAAGCGGCTACACCTTC. This translates into CASSETPPSGYTF. The chain is built from TRBV2 and TRBJ1-2; D unresolved. The CDR3 length is 13 residues. With 3 bases removed from V and 8 bases from J, the gap between germline ends came to 13 bases. Germline CDR1 and CDR2: SNHLY and FYNNEI. Full variable domain (remainder filled in from reference TRBV2 and TRBJ1-2): EPEVTQTPSHQVTQMGQEVILRCVPISNHLYFYWYRQILGQKVEFLVSFYNNEISEKSEIFDDQFSVERPDGSNFTLKIRSTKLEDSAMYFCASSETPPSGYTFGSGTRLTVV.

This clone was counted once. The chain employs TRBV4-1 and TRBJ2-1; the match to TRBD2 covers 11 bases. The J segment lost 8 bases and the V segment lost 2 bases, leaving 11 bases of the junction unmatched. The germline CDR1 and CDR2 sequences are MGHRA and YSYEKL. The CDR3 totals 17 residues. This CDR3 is CASSQNAGLAGGHEQFF. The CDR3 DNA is TGCGCCAGCAGCCAAAATGCGGGGCTAGCGGGAGGCCATGAGCAGTTCTTC.

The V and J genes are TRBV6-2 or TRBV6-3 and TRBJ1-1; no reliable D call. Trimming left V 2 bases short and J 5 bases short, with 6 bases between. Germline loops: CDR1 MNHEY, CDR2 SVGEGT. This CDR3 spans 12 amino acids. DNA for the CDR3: TGTGCCAGCAGTTACAGGGTAACTGAAGCTTTCTTT. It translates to CASSYRVTEAFF.

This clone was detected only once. This chain's CDR3 is CASSIEMWLEQFF. In DNA, the CDR3 is TGTGCCAGTAGTATAGAAATGTGGCTGGAGCAGTTCTTC. This rearrangement joins TRBV19 to TRBJ2-1; no firm D call. V was shortened by 0 bases and J by 10 bases, with 10 bases between the two germline ends. Germline-derived CDR1 and CDR2 are LNHDA and SQIVND (reference sequence). The CDR3 length is 13 residues.

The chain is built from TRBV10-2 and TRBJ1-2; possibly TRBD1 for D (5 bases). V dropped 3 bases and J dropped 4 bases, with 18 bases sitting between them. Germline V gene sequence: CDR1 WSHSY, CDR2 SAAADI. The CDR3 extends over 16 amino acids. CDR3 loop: CASSEWGGEGVYGYTF. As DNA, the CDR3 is TGCGCCAGCAGTGAATGGGGAGGGGAAGGAGTCTATGGCTACACCTTC.

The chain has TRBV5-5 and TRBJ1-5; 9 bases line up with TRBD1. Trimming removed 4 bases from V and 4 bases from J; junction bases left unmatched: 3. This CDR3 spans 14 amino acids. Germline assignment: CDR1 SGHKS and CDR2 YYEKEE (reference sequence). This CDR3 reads CASSQGTGNQPQHF. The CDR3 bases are TGTGCCAGCAGCCAAGGGACAGGGAATCAGCCCCAGCATTTT.

CDR3 nucleotides: TGTGCCAGCAGCTGGACAGGGGGTTATGGCTACACCTTC. Its translation: CASSWTGGYGYTF. This chain joins TRBV7-2 and TRBJ1-2; 10 positions agree with TRBD1. The CDR3 spans 13 residues. Germline V gene lookup returns CDR1 SGHTA and CDR2 FQGNSA. J gave up 5 bases and V 4 bases, and 1 base lay outside the gene matches.

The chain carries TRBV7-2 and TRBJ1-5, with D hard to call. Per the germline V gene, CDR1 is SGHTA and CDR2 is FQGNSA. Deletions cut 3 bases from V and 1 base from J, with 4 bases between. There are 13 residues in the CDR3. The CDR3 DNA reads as TGTGCCAGCAGCTTTATCAGCAATCAGCCCCAGCATTTT. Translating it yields CASSFISNQPQHF.

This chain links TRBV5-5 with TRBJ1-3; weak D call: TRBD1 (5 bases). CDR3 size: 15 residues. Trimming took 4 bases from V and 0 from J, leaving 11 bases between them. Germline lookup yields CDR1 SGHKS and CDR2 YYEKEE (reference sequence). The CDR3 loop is CASSARGGSGNTIYF. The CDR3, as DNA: TGTGCCAGCAGCGCCCGGGGGGGCTCTGGAAACACCATATATTTT.

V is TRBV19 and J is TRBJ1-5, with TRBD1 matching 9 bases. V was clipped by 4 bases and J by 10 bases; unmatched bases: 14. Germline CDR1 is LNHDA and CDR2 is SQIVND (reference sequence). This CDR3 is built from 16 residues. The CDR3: CASSSPGTGTVGPQHF. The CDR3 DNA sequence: TGTGCCAGTAGTAGTCCCGGGACAGGGACAGTGGGACCCCAGCATTTT.

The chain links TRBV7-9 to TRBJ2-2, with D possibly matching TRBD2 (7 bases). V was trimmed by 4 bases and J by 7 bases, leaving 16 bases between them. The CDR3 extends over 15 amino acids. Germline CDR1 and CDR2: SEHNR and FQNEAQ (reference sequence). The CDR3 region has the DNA TGTGCCAGCAGCTCCGTCGGGGGGCGCGACGGGGAGCTGTTTTTT. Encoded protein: CASSSVGGRDGELFF. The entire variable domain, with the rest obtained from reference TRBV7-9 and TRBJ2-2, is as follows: DTGVSQNPRHKITKRGQNVTFRCDPISEHNRLYWYRQTLGQGPEFLTYFQNEAQLEKSRLLSDRFSAERPKGSFSTLEIQRTEQGDSAMYLCASSSVGGRDGELFFGEGSRLTVL.

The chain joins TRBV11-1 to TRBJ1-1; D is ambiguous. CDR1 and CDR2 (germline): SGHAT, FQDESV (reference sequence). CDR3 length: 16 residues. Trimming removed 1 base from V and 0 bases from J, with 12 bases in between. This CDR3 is CASSLGEARLNTEAFF. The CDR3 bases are TGTGCCAGCAGCTTAGGTGAGGCGCGTTTGAACACTGAAGCTTTCTTT. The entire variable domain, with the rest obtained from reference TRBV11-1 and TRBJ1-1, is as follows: EAEVAQSPRYKITEKSQAVAFWCDPISGHATLYWYRQILGQGPELLVQFQDESVVDDSQLPKDRFSAERLKGVDSTLKIQPAELGDSAMYLCASSLGEARLNTEAFFGQGTRLTVV.

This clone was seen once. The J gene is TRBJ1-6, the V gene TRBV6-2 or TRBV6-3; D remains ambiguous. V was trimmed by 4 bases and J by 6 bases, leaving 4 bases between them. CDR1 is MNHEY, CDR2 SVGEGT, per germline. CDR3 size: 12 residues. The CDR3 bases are TGTGCCAGCAGTTTTGGTAATTCACCCCTCCACTTT. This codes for CASSFGNSPLHF.

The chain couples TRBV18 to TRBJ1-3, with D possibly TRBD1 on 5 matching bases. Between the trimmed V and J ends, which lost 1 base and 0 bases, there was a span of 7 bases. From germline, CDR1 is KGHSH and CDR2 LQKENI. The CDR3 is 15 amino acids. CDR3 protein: CASSPRGVSGNTIYF. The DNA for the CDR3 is TGTGCCAGCTCACCACGAGGGGTCTCTGGAAACACCATATATTTT.

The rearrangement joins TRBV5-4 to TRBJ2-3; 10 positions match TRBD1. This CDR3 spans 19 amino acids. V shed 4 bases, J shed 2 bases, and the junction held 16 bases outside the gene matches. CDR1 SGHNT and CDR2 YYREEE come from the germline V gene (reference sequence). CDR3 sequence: CASSPVPGQGSGLTDTQYF. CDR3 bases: TGTGCCAGCAGCCCAGTCCCGGGACAGGGGTCGGGCCTCACAGATACGCAGTATTTT.

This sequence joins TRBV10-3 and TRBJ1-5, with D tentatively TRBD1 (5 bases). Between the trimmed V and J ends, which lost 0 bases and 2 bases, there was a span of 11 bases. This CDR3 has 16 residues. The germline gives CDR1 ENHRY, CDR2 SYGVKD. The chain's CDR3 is CAISESLGEGNQPQHF. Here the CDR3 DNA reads TGTGCCATCAGTGAGTCGCTAGGGGAAGGCAATCAGCCCCAGCATTTT.

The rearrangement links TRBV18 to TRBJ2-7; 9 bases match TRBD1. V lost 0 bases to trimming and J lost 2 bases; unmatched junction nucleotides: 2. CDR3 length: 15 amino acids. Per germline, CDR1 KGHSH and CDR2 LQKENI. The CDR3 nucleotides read TGTGCCAGCTCACCACCGGGACAGGGAACCTACGAGCAGTACTTC. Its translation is CASSPPGQGTYEQYF.

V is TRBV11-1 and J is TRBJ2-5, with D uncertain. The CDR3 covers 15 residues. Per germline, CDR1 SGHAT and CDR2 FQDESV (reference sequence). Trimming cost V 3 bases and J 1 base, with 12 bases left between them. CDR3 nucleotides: TGTGCCAGCAGCTTGGGCGCAGCCTCCCAAGAGACCCAGTACTTC. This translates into CASSLGAASQETQYF.

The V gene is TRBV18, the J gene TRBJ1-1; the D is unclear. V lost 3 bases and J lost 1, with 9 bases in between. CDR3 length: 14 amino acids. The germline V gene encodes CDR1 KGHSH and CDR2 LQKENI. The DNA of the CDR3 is TGTGCCAGCTCACCTCGGACTGAGAACACTGAAGCTTTCTTT. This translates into CASSPRTENTEAFF.